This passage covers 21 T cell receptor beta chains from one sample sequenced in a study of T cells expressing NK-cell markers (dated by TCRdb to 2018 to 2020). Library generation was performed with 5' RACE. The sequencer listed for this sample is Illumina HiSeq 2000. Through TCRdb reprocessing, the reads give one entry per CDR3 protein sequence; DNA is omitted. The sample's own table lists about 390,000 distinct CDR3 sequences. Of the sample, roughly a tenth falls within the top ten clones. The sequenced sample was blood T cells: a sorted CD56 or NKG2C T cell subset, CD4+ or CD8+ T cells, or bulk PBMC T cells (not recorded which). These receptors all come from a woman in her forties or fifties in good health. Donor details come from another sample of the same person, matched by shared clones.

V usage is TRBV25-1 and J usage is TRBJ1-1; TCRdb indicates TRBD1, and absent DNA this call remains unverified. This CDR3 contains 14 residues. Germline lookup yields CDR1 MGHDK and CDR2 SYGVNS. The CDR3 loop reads CASSTGGAGTEAFF.

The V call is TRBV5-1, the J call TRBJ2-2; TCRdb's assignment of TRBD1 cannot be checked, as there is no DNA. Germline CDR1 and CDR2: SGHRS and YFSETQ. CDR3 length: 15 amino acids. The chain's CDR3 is CASSSNRGYTGELFF.

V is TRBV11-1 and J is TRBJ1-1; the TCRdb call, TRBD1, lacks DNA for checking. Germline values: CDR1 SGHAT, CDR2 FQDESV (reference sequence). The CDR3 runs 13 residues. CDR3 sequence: CASSTGPRVEAFF. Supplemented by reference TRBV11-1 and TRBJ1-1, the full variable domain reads EAEVAQSPRYKITEKSQAVAFWCDPISGHATLYWYRQILGQGPELLVQFQDESVVDDSQLPKDRFSAERLKGVDSTLKIQPAELGDSAMYLCASSTGPRVEAFFGQGTRLTVV.

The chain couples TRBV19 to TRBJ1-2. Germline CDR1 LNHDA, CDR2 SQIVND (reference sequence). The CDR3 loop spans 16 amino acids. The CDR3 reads CASTLSGRGGTFGYTF.

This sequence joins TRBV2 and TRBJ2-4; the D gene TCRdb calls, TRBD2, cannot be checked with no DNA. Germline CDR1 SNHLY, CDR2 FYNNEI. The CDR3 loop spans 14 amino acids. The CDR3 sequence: CASSESEGKNIQYF.

This chain's CDR3 is CASRRRDVTYEQYF. The J gene is TRBJ2-7, the V gene TRBV28; there is no DNA to check the TCRdb D call of TRBD2. Germline CDR1 reads MDHEN; CDR2 reads SYDVKM. There are 14 residues in the CDR3.

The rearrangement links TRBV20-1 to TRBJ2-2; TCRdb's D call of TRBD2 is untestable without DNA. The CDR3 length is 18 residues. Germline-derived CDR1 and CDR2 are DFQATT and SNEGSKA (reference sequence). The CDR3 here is CSARDPFGGTRGTGELFF.

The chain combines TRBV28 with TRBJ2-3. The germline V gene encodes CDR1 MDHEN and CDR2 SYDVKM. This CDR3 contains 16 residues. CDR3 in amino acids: CASIPLPIGSTDTQYF.

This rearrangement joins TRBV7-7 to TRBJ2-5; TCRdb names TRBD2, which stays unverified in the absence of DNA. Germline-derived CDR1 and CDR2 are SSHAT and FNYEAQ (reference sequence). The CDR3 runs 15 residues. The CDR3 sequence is CASSLNLRWEETQYF.

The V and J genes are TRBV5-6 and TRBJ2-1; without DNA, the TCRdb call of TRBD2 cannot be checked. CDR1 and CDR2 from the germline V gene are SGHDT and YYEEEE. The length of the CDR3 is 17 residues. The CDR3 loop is CASSPPTSGNRNNEQFF.

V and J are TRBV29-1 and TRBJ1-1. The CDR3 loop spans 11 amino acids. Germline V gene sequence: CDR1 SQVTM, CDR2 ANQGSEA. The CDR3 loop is CSSESGTEAFF.

The chain's CDR3 is CSFSALPQETQYF. The chain carries TRBV20-1 and TRBJ2-5; TCRdb indicates TRBD2, and absent DNA this call remains unverified. Germline CDR1 DFQATT, CDR2 SNEGSKA (reference sequence). The CDR3 runs 13 residues.

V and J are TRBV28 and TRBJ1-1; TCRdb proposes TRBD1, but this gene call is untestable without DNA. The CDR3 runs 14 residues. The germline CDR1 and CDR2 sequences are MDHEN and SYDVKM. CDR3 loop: CASSPPPGDTEAFF.

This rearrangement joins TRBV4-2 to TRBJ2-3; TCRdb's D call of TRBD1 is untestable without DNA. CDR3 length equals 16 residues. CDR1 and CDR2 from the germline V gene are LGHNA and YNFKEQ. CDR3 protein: CASSQIVGQGADTQYF.

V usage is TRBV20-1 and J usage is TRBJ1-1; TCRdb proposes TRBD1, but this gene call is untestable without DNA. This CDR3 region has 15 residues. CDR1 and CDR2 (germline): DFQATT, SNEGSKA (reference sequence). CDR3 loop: CSAPRSQGVNTEAFF.

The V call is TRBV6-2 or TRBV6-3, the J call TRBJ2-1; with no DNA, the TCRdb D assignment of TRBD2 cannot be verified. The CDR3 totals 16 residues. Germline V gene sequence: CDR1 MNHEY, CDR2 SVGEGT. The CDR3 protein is CASSYSGAAHYNEQFF.

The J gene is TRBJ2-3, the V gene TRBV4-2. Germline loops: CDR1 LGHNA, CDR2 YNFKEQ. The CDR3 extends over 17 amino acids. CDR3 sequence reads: CASSQDRSELSTDTQYF.

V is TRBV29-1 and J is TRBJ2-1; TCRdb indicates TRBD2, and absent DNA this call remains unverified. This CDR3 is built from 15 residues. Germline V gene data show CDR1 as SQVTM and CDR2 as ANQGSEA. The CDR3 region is CSVDGVAGAYNEQFF.

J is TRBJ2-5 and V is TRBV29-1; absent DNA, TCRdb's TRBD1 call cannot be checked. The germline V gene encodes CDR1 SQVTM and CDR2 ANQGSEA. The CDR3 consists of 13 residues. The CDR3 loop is CSVGERAQGAQYF.

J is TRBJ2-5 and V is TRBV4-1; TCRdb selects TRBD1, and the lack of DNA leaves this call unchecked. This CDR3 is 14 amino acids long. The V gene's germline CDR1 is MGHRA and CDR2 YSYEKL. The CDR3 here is CASSQAPVGETQYF.

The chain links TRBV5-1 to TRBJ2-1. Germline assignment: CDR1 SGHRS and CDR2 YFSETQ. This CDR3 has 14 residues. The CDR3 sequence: CASSKMPDRNEQFF.